This T cell receptor (beta chain) is drawn from a study of T cell repertoires in cytomegalovirus infection. Overall study: Shared public TCR beta signatures pointed to both CMV infection and a matching HLA type. Findings and caveats of the study: HLA-C-restricted CMV-specific TCR beta clonotypes were dominant in the ex vivo response. Cumulative public TCR beta family frequency identified CMV carriers with the relevant HLA.

As regards this clonotype: Its antigen is unknown.

This CDR3 comprises 14 residues. V was clipped by 6 bases and J by 6 bases; unmatched bases: 5. In germline, CDR1 is SGHTA, CDR2 FQGNSA. TCRdb re-called the reads with MiXCR, one entry per CDR3 protein. Altogether approximately 500,000 distinct CDR3 sequences are present, 26% being singletons, with the ten largest covering around 14%. The chain joins TRBV7-2 to TRBJ2-5, with TRBD2 matching 12 bases. The sequence came from a human donor in good health (CMV status not recorded). Some clones in this sample may be carry-over from other donors' samples. The sequencing sample was made of PBMCs. CDR3 region: CASRATSGSQTQYF. The DNA of the CDR3 is TGTGCCAGCAGGGCGACTAGCGGGAGCCAGACCCAGTACTTC.